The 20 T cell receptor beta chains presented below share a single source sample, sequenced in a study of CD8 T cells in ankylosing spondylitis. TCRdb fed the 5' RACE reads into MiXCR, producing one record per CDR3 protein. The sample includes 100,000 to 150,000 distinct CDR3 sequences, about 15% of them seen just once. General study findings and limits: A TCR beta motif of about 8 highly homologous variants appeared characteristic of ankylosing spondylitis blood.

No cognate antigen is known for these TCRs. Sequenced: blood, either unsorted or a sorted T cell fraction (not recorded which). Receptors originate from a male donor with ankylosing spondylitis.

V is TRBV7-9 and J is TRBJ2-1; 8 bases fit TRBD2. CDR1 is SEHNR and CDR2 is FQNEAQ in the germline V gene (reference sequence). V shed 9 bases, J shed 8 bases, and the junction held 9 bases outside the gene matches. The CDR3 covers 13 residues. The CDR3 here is CARGREVGDEQFF. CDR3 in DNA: TGTGCCAGAGGGCGGGAGGTCGGGGATGAGCAGTTCTTC. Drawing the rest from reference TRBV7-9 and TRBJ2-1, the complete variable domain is DTGVSQNPRHKITKRGQNVTFRCDPISEHNRLYWYRQTLGQGPEFLTYFQNEAQLEKSRLLSDRFSAERPKGSFSTLEIQRTEQGDSAMYLCARGREVGDEQFFGPGTRLTVL.

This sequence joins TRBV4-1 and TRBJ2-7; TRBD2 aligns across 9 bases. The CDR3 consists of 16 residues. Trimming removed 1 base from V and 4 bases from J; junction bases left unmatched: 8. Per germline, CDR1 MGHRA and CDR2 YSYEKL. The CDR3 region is CASSQVEAGGGYEQYF. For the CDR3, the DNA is TGCGCCAGCAGCCAAGTGGAGGCGGGAGGGGGATACGAGCAGTACTTC.

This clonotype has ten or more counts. The CDR3 protein is CASSSREFGYEQYF. DNA of the CDR3: TGTGCCAGCAGCTCTCGGGAGTTTGGGTACGAGCAGTACTTC. The gene calls are TRBV13 and TRBJ2-7; D might be TRBD2 (6 bases). Per the germline V gene, CDR1 is PRHDT and CDR2 is FYEKMQ (reference sequence). This CDR3 is 14 amino acids long. The ends were cut back, 4 bases at V and 4 bases at J, with 14 bases in the middle. Full variable domain (remainder filled in from reference TRBV13 and TRBJ2-7): AAGVIQSPRHLIKEKRETATLKCYPIPRHDTVYWYQQGPGQDPQFLISFYEKMQSDKGSIPDRFSAQQFSDYHSELNMSSLELGDSALYFCASSSREFGYEQYFGPGTRLTVT.

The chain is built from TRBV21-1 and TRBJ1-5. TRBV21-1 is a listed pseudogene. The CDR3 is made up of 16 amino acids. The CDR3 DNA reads TGTGCCAGCAGCAGGGAAGAGGAGTGGGGCAATCAGCCCCAGCATTTT. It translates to CASSREEEWGNQPQHF.

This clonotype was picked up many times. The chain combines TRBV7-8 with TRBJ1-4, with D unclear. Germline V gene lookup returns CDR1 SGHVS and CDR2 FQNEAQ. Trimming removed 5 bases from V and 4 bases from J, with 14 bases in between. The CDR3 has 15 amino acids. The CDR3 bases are TGTGCCAGCAGCCCTCGGACGGATGGTAATGAAAAACTGTTTTTT. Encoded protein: CASSPRTDGNEKLFF.

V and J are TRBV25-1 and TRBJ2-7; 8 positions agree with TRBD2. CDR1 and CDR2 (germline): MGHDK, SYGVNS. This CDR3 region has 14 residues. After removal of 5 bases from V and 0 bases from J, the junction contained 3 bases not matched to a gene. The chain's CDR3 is CASSSGSHSYEQYF. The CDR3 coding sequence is TGTGCCAGCAGTAGCGGGAGCCACTCCTACGAGCAGTACTTC.

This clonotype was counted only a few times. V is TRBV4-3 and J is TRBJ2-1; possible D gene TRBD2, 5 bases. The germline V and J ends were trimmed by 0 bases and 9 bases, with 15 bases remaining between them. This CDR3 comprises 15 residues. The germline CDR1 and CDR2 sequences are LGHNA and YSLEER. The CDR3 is CASSQERFGVSEQFF. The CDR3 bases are TGCGCCAGCAGCCAAGAAAGATTCGGGGTTAGTGAGCAGTTCTTC.

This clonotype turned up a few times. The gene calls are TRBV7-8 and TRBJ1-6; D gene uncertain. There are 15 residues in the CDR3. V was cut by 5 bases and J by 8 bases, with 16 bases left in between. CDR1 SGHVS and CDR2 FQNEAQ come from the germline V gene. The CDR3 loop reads CASSPRTGSDSPLHF. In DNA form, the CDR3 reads TGTGCCAGCAGCCCCCGGACGGGATCGGATTCACCCCTCCACTTT.

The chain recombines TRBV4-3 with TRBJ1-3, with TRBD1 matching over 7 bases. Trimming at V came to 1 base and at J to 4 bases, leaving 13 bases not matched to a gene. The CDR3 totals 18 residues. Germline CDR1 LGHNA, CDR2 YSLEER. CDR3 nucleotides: TGCGCCAGCAGCCAAGGTTTAGGAGACAGGGTAACCGGAAACACCATATATTTT. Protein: CASSQGLGDRVTGNTIYF.

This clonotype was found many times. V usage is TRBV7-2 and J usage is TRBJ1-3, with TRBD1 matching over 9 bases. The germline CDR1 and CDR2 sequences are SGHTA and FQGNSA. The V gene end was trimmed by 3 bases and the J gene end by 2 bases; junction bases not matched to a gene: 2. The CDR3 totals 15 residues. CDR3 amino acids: CASSFGDRAGNTIYF. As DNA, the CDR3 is TGTGCCAGCAGCTTCGGGGACAGGGCTGGAAACACCATATATTTT.

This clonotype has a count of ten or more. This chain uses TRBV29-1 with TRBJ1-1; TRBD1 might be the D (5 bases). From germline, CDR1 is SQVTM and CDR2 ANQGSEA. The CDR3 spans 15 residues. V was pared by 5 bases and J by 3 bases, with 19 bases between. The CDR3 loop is CSVFSTVWMDTEAFF. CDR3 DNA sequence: TGCAGCGTTTTCTCGACAGTATGGATGGACACTGAAGCTTTCTTT. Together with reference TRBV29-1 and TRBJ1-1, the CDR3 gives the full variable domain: SAVISQKPSRDICQRGTSLTIQCQVDSQVTMMFWYRQQPGQSLTLIATANQGSEATYESGFVIDKFPISRPNLTFSTLTVSNMSPEDSSIYLCSVFSTVWMDTEAFFGQGTRLTVV.

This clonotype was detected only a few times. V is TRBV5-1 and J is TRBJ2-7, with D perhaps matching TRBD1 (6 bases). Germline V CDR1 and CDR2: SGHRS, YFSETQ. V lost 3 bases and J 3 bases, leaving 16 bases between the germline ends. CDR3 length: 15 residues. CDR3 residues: CASSSPTAGDYEQYF. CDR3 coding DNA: TGCGCCAGCAGCTCGCCAACTGCAGGGGACTACGAGCAGTACTTC.

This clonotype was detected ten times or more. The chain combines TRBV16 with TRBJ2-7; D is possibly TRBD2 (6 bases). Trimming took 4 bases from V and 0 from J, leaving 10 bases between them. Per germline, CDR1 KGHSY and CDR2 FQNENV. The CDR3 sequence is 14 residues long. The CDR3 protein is CASSPYGSSYEQYF. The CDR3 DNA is TGTGCCAGCAGCCCTTACGGGAGCTCCTACGAGCAGTACTTC. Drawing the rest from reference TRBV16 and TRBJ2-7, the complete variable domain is GEEVAQTPKHLVRGEGQKAKLYCAPIKGHSYVFWYQQVLKNEFKFLISFQNENVFDETGMPKERFSAKCLPNSPCSLEIQATKLEDSAVYFCASSPYGSSYEQYFGPGTRLTVT.

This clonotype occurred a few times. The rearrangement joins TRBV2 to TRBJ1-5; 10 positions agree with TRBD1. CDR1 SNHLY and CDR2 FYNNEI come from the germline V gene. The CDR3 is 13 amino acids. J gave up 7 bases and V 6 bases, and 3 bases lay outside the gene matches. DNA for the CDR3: TGTGCCAGCAGGACAGGGGGCGGCCAGCCCCAGCATTTT. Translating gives CASRTGGGQPQHF.

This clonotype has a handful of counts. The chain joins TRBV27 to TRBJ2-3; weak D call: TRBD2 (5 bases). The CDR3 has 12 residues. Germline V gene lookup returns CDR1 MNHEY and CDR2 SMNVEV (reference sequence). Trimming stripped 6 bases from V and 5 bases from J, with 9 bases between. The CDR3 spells CASSGIEDTQYF. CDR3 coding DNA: TGTGCCAGCAGCGGGATTGAAGATACGCAGTATTTT.

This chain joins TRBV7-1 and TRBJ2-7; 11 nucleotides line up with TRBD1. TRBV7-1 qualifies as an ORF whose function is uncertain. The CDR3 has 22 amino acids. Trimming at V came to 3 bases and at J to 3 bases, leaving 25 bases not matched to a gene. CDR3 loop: CASSSDNPGQGAKGTPYYEQYF. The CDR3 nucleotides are TGTGCCAGCAGCTCGGATAACCCTGGACAGGGGGCGAAAGGTACCCCTTACTACGAGCAGTACTTC.

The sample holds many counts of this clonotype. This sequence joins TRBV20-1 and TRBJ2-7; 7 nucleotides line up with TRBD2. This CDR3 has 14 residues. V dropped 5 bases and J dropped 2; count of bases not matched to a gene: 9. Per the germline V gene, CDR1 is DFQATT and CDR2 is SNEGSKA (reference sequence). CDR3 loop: CSAASAGTAYEQYF. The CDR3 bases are TGCAGTGCTGCATCAGCGGGAACAGCCTACGAGCAGTACTTC.

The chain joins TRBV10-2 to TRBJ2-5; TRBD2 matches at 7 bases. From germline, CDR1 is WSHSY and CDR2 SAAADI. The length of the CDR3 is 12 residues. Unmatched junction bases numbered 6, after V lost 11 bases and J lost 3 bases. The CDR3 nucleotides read TGCGCCCCCGCGGGGGTGGAAGAGACCCAGTACTTC. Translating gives CAPAGVEETQYF.

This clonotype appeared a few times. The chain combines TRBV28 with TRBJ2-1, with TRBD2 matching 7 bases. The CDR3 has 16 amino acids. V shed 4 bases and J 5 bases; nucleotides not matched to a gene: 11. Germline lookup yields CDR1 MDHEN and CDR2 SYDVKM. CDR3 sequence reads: CASSSRLASPNNEQFF. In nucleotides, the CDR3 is TGTGCCAGCAGTTCACGACTAGCATCTCCCAACAATGAGCAGTTCTTC.

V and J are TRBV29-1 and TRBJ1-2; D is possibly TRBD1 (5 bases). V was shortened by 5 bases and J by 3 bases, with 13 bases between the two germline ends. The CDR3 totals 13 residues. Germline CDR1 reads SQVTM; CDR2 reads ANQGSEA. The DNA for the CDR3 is TGCAGCGTTCGGGGGGTTACTGACTATGGCTACACCTTC. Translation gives CSVRGVTDYGYTF.